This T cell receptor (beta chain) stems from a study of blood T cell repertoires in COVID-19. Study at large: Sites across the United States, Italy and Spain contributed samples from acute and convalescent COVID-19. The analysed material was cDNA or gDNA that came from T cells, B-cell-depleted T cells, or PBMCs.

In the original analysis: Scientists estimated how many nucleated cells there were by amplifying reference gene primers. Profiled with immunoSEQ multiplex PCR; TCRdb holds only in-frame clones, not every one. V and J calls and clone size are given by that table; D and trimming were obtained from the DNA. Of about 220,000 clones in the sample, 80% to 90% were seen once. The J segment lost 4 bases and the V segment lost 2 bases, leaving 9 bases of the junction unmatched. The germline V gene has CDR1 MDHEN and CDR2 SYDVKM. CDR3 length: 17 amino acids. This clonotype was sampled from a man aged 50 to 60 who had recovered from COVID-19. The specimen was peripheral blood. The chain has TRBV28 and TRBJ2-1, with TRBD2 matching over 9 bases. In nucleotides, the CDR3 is TGTGCCAGCAGTTTACCTATGGGAAGCGGGAGGTACAATGAGCAGTTCTTC. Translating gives CASSLPMGSGRYNEQFF. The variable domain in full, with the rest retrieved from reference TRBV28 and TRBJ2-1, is DVKVTQSSRYLVKRTGEKVFLECVQDMDHENMFWYRQDPGLGLRLIYFSYDVKMKEKGDIPEGYSVSREKKERFSLILESASTNQTSMYLCASSLPMGSGRYNEQFFGPGTRLTVL.